This entry is about one T cell receptor beta chain. Its target is not known. In the sorted-subset replicate PCRs, 150 to 200 ng DNA, around 30,000 T cell genomes, was used. Method: immunoSEQ multiplex PCR; TCRdb's copy keeps in-frame clones and lacks some. The table lists roughly 2,000,000 clones, less than 95% of them singletons, with roughly 1.2% in the top ten. The data are from a study of shared clonotypes between healthy human individuals. Whole-study results and caveats: Estimated clonotype richness was generally higher in naive than memory subsets. Between a handful of donors, naive CD4 clonotypes were shared at a level of about 5%. Clonotypes not shared had lower generation probabilities than those common to all four donors.

There are 15 residues in the CDR3. Unmatched junction bases numbered 7, after V lost 5 bases and J lost 2 bases. Looked up from germline, CDR1 is LNHDA and CDR2 is SQIVND (reference sequence). Selected positively for CCR7 and CD45RO-negative, naive CD8 cells excluded terminally differentiated effector memory CD45RA+ cells. The chain combines TRBV19 with TRBJ2-7; 9 nucleotides match TRBD1. This clonotype was sampled from a man between 18 and 35 years old in good health. The sample taken for sequencing was naive CD8+ T cells sorted from blood. The CDR3 sequence: CASSPGQGNAYEQYF. The CDR3 DNA follows: TGTGCCAGTAGTCCGGGACAGGGAAACGCCTACGAGCAGTACTTC.